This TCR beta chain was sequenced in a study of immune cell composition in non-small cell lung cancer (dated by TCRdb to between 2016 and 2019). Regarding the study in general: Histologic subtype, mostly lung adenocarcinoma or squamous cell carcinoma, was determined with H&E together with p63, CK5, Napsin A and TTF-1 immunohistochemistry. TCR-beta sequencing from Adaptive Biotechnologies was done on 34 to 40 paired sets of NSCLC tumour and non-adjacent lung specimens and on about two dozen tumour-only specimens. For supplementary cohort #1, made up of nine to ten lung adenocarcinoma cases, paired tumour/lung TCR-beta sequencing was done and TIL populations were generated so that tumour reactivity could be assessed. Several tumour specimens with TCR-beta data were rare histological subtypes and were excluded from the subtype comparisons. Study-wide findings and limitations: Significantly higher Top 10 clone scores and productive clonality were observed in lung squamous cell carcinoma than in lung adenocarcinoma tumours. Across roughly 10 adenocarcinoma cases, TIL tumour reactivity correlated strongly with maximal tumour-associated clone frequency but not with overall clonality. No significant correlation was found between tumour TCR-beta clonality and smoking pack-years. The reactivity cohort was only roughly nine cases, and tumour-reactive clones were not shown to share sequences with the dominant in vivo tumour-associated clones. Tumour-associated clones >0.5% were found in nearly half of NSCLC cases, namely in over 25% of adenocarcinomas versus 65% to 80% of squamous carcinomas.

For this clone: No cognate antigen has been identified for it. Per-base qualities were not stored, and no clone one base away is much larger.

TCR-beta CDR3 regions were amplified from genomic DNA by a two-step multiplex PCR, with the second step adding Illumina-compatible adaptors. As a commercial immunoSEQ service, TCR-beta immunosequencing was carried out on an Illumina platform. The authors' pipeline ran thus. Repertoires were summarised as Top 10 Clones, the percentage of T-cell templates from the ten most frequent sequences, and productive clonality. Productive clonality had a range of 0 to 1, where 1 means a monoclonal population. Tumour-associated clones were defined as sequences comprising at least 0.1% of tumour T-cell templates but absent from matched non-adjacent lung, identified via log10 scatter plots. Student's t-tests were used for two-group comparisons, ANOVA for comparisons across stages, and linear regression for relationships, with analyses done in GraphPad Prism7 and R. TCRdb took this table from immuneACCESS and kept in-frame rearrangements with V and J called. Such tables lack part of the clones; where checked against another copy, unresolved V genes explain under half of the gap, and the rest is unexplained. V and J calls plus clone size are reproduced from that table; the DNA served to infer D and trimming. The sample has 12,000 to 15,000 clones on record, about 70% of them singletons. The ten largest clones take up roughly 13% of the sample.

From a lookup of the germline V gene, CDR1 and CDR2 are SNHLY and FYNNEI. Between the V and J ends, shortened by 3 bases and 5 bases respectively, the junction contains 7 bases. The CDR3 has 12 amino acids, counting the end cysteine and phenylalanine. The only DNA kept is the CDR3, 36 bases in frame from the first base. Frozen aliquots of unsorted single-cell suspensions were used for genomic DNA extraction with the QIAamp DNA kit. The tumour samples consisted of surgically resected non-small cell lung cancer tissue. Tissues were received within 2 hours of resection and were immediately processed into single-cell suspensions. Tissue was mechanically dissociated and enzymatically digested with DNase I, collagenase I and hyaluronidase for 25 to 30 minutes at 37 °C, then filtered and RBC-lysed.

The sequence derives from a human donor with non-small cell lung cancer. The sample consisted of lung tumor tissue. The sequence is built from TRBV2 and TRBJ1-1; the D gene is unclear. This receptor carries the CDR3 CASSERGTEAFF. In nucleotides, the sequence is TGTGCCAGCAGTGAGCGGGGTACTGAAGCTTTCTTT.